The count of the clone carrying this T cell receptor (beta chain) is one. Its antigen is still unknown. The CDR3 contains 14 residues. The J segment lost 4 bases and the V segment lost 1 base, leaving 2 bases of the junction unmatched. Germline CDR1 reads SGHNT; CDR2 reads YENEEA. The data were obtained in a study of cytomegalovirus exposure and HLA in healthy donors. About the study: The same platform was used for the roughly 120 validation repertoires as for the approximately 730 first-cohort repertoires, as reported in a later analysis. Findings and caveats of the study: Some TCR beta chains (roughly 160 of them) were listed as cytomegalovirus-associated. Subsequent analysis of the 120 or so validation repertoires found a tendency for first-cohort TCR clusters to co-occur. Reports described diagnosis of cytomegalovirus status by the classifier as highly specific and sensitive.

Profiling relied on immunoSEQ multiplex PCR, and the TCRdb table lists in-frame clones only, not all of them. The sample carries about 160,000 clones, approximately 89% recorded once. The clonotype originates from a young woman in good health and CMV-seropositive. Sample: PBMCs. V is TRBV11-3 and J is TRBJ1-2; 8 nucleotides line up with TRBD1. The CDR3 loop is CASSLAGGLYGYTF. DNA for the CDR3: TGTGCCAGCAGCTTAGCAGGGGGCCTCTATGGCTACACCTTC. The full variable domain, in which reference TRBV11-3 and TRBJ1-2 provide the parts outside the CDR3, is EAGVVQSPRYKIIEKKQPVAFWCNPISGHNTLYWYLQNLGQGPELLIRYENEEAVDDSQLPKDRFSAERLKGVDSTLKIQPAELGDSAVYLCASSLAGGLYGYTFGSGTRLTVV.